The T cell receptor (beta chain) described here comes from a study of CD4 T cell repertoires in COVID-19. In germline, CDR1 is MNHEY, CDR2 SVGAGI. V was trimmed by 6 bases and J by 4 bases, leaving 13 bases between them. The CDR3 spans 15 residues. The assay was immunoSEQ multiplex PCR, and TCRdb's table has in-frame clones only and misses some. The repertoire holds over 75,000 clones, with about 83% as singletons. Samples came from patients recovered from mild-to-severe COVID-19. Material: CD4+ T cells from peripheral blood, obtained after recovery from COVID-19. This chain connects TRBV6-5 to TRBJ2-6, with D perhaps assigned TRBD1 or TRBD2 (5 bases each). This TCR was sampled from a human donor who had COVID-19. The CDR3 sequence: CASRGTRTGANVLTF. CDR3 coding DNA: TGTGCCAGCAGGGGGACCCGGACGGGGGCCAACGTCCTGACTTTC.